What follows is one T cell receptor (beta chain) and its context. The data were taken from a study of T-cell reconstitution after alpha-beta-depleted transplantation in children. The V end lost 6 bases, the J end lost 1 base, and 16 bases lay between the germline ends. This CDR3 comprises 16 residues. CDR1 and CDR2 (germline): MDHEN, SYDVKM. Unique molecular identifiers were used in preparing the TCRbeta library. Via MiXCR, TCRdb re-called the PCR reads, giving one row per CDR3 protein. The sample includes about 500,000 distinct CDR3 sequences, approximately 29% of them seen just once. The chain recombines TRBV28 with TRBJ2-1; possibly TRBD1 for D (7 bases). Source: PBMCs from the stem cell graft donor, taken from the stem cell graft. The receptor was derived from a human donor who donated a stem cell graft to a child with aplastic anemia. The CDR3: CASSPGGSNSYNEQFF. CDR3 DNA sequence: TGTGCCAGCAGCCCAGGGGGGAGTAATTCCTACAATGAGCAGTTCTTC.